Below, 15 T cell receptor beta chains from the same sample are listed, as sequenced in a study of chemoradiotherapy in HPV16-positive cancers. The table came from immunoSEQ multiplex PCR; TCRdb's copy has only in-frame clones and leaves some out. This sample has over 800 clones; roughly nine tenths occur once, and the top ten carry just under 6.5%. The specimen was tumor tissue, collected from a patient who underwent chemoradiotherapy. These receptors were obtained from a human donor with HPV-associated anogenital cancer.

The chain links TRBV6-5 to TRBJ2-1; tentatively, D is TRBD1 or TRBD2 (5 bases each). Trimming cost V 6 bases and J 8 bases, with 11 bases left between them. The CDR3 has 12 amino acids. Looked up from germline, CDR1 is MNHEY and CDR2 is SVGAGI. The CDR3 region is CASRSLGDEQFF. In nucleotides, the CDR3 is TGTGCCAGCAGATCACTAGGGGATGAGCAGTTCTTC.

The chain couples TRBV4-3 to TRBJ2-3; TRBD2 matches 10 bases. The CDR3 runs to 15 residues. The V gene's germline CDR1 is LGHNA and CDR2 YSLEER. V gave up 2 bases and J gave up 3 bases; unmatched junction bases: 2. CDR3 sequence: CASSQLAGATDTQYF. CDR3 bases: TGCGCCAGCAGCCAACTAGCGGGGGCTACAGATACGCAGTATTTT.

The J gene is TRBJ1-6, the V gene TRBV4-3; D might be TRBD1 (5 bases). The CDR3 spans 15 residues. The V end was cut by 0 bases, the J end by 9 bases, with 12 bases between. Germline V CDR1 and CDR2: LGHNA, YSLEER. The CDR3 protein is CASSQDLQGTSPLHF. The DNA of the CDR3 is TGCGCCAGCAGCCAAGATCTCCAGGGTACTTCACCCCTCCACTTT.

The chain employs TRBV19 and TRBJ2-3, with TRBD2 matching 8 bases. Trimming at V came to 7 bases and at J to 3 bases, leaving 9 bases not matched to a gene. The CDR3 is made up of 15 amino acids. Germline lookup yields CDR1 LNHDA and CDR2 SQIVND (reference sequence). The CDR3, as DNA: TGTGCCAGTACCCCGGGAATAGCGGGAACAGATACGCAGTATTTT. Encoded protein: CASTPGIAGTDTQYF.

The rearrangement uses TRBV9 and TRBJ1-1; the match to TRBD1 covers 9 bases. Germline CDR1 reads SGDLS; CDR2 reads YYNGEE. V lost 2 bases and J lost 1; bases outside the gene matches: 12. The CDR3 contains 18 residues. CDR3 coding DNA: TGTGCCAGCAGCGTGAATCCCGGGACAGGGAGATGGAACACTGAAGCTTTCTTT. Protein product: CASSVNPGTGRWNTEAFF. The whole variable domain, filled in from reference TRBV9 and TRBJ1-1, reads DSGVTQTPKHLITATGQRVTLRCSPRSGDLSVYWYQQSLDQGLQFLIQYYNGEERAKGNILERFSAQQFPDLHSELNLSSLELGDSALYFCASSVNPGTGRWNTEAFFGQGTRLTVV.

As for this clone: The junction does not match germline at one end; this may be a read error. The V gene is TRBV5-1, the J gene TRBJ2-5, with a weak D call TRBD2 (6 bases). The CDR3 is 15 amino acids. Germline CDR1 SGHRS, CDR2 YFSETQ. The CDR3: CASSLMGGGQVTQYF. In DNA, the CDR3 is TGCGCCAGCAGCTTGATGGGAGGTGGGCAAGTGACCCAGTACTTC.

The chain combines TRBV6-5 with TRBJ1-1; D unclear. CDR1 MNHEY and CDR2 SVGAGI come from the germline V gene. The CDR3 runs to 15 residues. V shed 5 bases and J shed 4 bases, with 17 bases lying between them. CDR3 bases: TGTGCCAGCAGTGCCCCCCGGGCATTGGGCACTGAAGCTTTCTTT. Translation gives CASSAPRALGTEAFF.

This rearrangement joins TRBV18 to TRBJ1-1; D call uncertain. Germline CDR1 is KGHSH and CDR2 is LQKENI. CDR3 length equals 16 residues. Trimming cost V 1 base and J 1 base, with 13 bases left between them. The CDR3 protein is CASSPLRYGSNTEAFF. CDR3 bases: TGTGCCAGCTCACCACTCAGGTACGGCTCGAACACTGAAGCTTTCTTT.

The chain links TRBV11-3 to TRBJ2-1; D unresolved. V gave up 1 base and J gave up 8 bases, with 9 bases separating them. This CDR3 comprises 13 residues. Germline assignment: CDR1 SGHNT and CDR2 YENEEA. The CDR3 nucleotides read TGTGCCAGCAGCTTAGGGCGACGGGATGAGCAGTTCTTC. The encoded protein is CASSLGRRDEQFF.

The chain employs TRBV11-2 and TRBJ2-1; 10 nucleotides agree with TRBD1. The CDR3 loop spans 15 amino acids. Germline V gene data show CDR1 as SGHAT and CDR2 as FQNNGV. J gave up 4 bases and V 6 bases, and 6 bases lay outside the gene matches. CDR3 residues: CASRVGTGAYNEQFF. The CDR3 DNA reads TGTGCCAGCAGGGTAGGGACAGGGGCATACAATGAGCAGTTCTTC.

The sample holds one count of this clone. The rearrangement uses TRBV2 and TRBJ1-1, with 7 nucleotides matching TRBD1. Germline-derived CDR1 and CDR2 are SNHLY and FYNNEI. The CDR3 length is 13 residues. V lost 4 bases to trimming and J lost 5 bases; unmatched junction nucleotides: 4. CDR3 bases: TGTGCCAGCAGTGTTCGACAGGGAACTGAAGCTTTCTTT. It yields the protein CASSVRQGTEAFF.

The chain has TRBV4-3 and TRBJ2-2; the D gene is possibly TRBD1 (6 bases). This CDR3 has 15 residues. CDR1 and CDR2 from the germline V gene are LGHNA and YSLEER. Trimming took 4 bases from V and 7 from J, leaving 16 bases between them. CDR3 in amino acids: CASSPQGIGGGELFF. The CDR3 bases are TGCGCCAGCAGCCCACAGGGAATTGGGGGCGGGGAGCTGTTTTTT.

The V call is TRBV11-3, the J call TRBJ2-2; 7 bases match TRBD1. The germline V gene encodes CDR1 SGHNT and CDR2 YENEEA. The length of the CDR3 is 15 residues. The J segment lost 4 bases and the V segment lost 5 bases, leaving 7 bases of the junction unmatched. CDR3 in amino acids: CASSPTGMITGELFF. DNA for the CDR3: TGTGCCAGCAGCCCGACAGGGATGATCACCGGGGAGCTGTTTTTT.

The chain is built from TRBV5-1 and TRBJ2-2; 12 bases map to TRBD2. Germline V CDR1 and CDR2: SGHRS, YFSETQ. The J segment lost 0 bases and the V segment lost 4 bases, leaving 7 bases of the junction unmatched. This CDR3 contains 18 residues. This chain's CDR3 is CASSTGLAGYANTGELFF. CDR3 bases: TGCGCCAGCAGCACCGGACTAGCGGGGTACGCGAACACCGGGGAGCTGTTTTTT.

The rearrangement uses TRBV7-2 and TRBJ1-2; 8 bases map to TRBD1. This CDR3 has 14 residues. Losses at the gene ends were 2 bases for V and 6 bases for J; bases not matched to a gene: 5. The germline V gene has CDR1 SGHTA and CDR2 FQGNSA. CDR3: CASSLSRDRHGYTF. The CDR3 DNA is TGTGCCAGCAGCTTATCCCGGGACAGGCATGGCTACACCTTC.